This record looks at one T cell receptor beta chain sequence and its context. This specimen comes from a study of blood T cell repertoires in COVID-19. On the study more broadly: The United States, Italy and Spain provided the acute and convalescent COVID-19 samples. Sources were T cells, B-cell-depleted T cells, or PBMCs; the material itself was cDNA or gDNA.

Original methodology: Amplification from reference gene primers served as the basis for estimated nucleated cell counts. Sequencing used immunoSEQ multiplex PCR; TCRdb keeps in-frame clones, though not all of them. V, J and clone size are taken as reported in that table, and D and trimming were inferred from the DNA itself. The data contain roughly 200,000 clones, about 90% of them singletons. The CDR3 is 15 amino acids. The gene calls are TRBV12-2 and TRBJ1-2. TRBV12-2 counts as a pseudogene. This TCR came from a young man with active or convalescent COVID-19. The sample consisted of peripheral blood. CDR3 sequence reads: CASRSPSPAESGYTF. In DNA, the CDR3 is TGTGCAAGTCGCTCCCCCTCGCCGGCGGAAAGTGGCTACACCTTC.